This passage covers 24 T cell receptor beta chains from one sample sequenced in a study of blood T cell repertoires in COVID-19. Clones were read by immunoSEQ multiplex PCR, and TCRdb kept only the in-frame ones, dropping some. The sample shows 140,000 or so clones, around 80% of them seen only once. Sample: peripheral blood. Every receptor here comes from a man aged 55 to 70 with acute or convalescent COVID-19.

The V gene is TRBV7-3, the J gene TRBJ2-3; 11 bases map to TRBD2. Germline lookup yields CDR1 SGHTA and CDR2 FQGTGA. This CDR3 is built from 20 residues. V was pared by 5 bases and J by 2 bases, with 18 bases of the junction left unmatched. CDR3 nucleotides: TGTGCCAGCAGCCCATGGGGACTAGCTACTAGCGGGAGTCACACAGATACGCAGTATTTT. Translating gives CASSPWGLATSGSHTDTQYF.

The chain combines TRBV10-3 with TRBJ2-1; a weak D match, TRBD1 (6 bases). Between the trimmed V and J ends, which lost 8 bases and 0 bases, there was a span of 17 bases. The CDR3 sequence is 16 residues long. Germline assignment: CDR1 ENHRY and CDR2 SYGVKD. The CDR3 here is CAIGGPDGSSYNEQFF. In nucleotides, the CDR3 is TGTGCCATCGGGGGCCCCGACGGCTCCTCCTACAATGAGCAGTTCTTC.

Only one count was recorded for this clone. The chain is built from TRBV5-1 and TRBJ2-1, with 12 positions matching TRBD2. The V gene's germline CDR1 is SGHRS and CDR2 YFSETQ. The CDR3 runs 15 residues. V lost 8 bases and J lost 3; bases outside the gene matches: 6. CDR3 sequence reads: CASSSGLAGYNEQFF. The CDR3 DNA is TGCGCCAGTAGTTCGGGACTAGCGGGCTACAATGAGCAGTTCTTC.

The DNA for the CDR3 is TGTGCCAGCAGCCAGGCCAACAATGAGCAGTTCTTC. Its translation: CASSQANNEQFF. J is TRBJ2-1 and V is TRBV3-1 (or the pseudogene TRBV3-2); no clear D. The CDR3 consists of 12 residues. CDR1 and CDR2 from the germline V gene are LGHDT and YNNKEL (reference sequence). V was clipped by 3 bases and J by 5 bases, with 5 bases between them.

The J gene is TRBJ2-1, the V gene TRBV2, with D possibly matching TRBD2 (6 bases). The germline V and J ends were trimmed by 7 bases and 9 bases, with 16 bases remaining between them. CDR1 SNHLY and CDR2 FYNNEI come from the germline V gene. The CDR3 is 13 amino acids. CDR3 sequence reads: CASTQLVGGEQFF. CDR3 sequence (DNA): TGTGCCAGCACTCAACTGGTGGGGGGTGAGCAGTTCTTC.

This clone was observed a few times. CDR3 amino acids: CASSLGGQGDRCNNSPLHF. Here the CDR3 DNA reads TGTGCCAGCAGCTTAGGGGGACAGGGGGACAGGTGTAATAATTCACCCCTCCACTTT. The chain joins TRBV11-3 to TRBJ1-6; 11 bases agree with TRBD1. This CDR3 has 19 residues. The germline V gene has CDR1 SGHNT and CDR2 YENEEA. V lost 1 base, J lost 5 bases, and 10 bases stayed unmatched.

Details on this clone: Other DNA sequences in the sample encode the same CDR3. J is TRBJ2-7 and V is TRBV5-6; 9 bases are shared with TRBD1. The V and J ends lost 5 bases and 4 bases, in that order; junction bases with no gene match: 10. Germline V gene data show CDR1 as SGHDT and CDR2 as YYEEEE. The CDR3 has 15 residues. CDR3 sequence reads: CASSFGLTGGYEQYF. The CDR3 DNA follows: TGTGCCAGCAGTTTCGGCTTGACAGGGGGGTACGAGCAGTACTTC. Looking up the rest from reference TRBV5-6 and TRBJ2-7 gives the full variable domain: DAGVTQSPTHLIKTRGQQVTLRCSPKSGHDTVSWYQQALGQGPQFIFQYYEEEERQRGNFPDRFSGHQFPNYSSELNVNALLLGDSALYLCASSFGLTGGYEQYFGPGTRLTVT.

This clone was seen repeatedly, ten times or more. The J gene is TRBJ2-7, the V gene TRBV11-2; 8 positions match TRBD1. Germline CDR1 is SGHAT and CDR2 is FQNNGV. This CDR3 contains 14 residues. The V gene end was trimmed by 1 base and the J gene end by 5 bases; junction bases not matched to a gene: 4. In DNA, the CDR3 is TGTGCCAGCAGCTTAGGACAGGGGTCCGACGAGCAGTACTTC. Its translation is CASSLGQGSDEQYF.

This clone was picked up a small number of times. The CDR3 loop is CASSLLQGASGNTIYF. In DNA, the CDR3 is TGTGCCAGCAGTTTATTGCAGGGGGCTAGTGGAAACACCATATATTTT. V gene TRBV28 combines with J gene TRBJ1-3; 8 bases line up with TRBD1. Unmatched junction bases numbered 5, after V lost 1 base and J lost 3 bases. Looked up from germline, CDR1 is MDHEN and CDR2 is SYDVKM. The CDR3 loop spans 16 amino acids.

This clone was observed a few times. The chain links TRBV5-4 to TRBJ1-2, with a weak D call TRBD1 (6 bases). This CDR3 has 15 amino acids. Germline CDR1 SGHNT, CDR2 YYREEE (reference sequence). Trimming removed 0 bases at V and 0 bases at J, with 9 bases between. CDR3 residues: CASSLGGPPNYGYTF. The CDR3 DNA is TGTGCCAGCAGCTTGGGGGGGCCACCTAACTATGGCTACACCTTC.

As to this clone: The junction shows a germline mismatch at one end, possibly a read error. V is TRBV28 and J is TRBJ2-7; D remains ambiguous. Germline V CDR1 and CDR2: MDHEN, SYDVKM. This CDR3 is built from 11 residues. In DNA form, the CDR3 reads TGTGCCAGCAGTTCTACGCGGCCCCCGTCTTTC. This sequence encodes CASSSTRPPSF.

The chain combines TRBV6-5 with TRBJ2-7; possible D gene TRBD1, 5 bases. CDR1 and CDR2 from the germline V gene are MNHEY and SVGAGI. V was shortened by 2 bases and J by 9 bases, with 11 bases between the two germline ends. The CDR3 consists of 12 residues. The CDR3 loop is CASSYGAVVQYF. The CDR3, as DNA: TGTGCCAGCAGTTACGGGGCCGTGGTGCAGTACTTC.

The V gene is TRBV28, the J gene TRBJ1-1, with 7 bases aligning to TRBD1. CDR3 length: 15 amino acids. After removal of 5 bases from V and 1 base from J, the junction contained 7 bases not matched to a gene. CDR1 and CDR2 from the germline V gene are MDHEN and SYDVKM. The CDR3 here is CASSTPDRRNTEAFF. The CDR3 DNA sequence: TGTGCCAGCAGTACTCCGGACAGGAGGAACACTGAAGCTTTCTTT.

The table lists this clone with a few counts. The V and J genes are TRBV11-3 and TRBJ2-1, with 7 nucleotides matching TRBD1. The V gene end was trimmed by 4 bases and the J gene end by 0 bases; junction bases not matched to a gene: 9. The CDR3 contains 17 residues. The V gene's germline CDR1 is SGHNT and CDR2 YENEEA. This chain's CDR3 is CASSSDRVEGSYNEQFF. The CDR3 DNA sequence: TGTGCCAGCAGCTCTGACAGGGTCGAGGGCTCCTACAATGAGCAGTTCTTC.

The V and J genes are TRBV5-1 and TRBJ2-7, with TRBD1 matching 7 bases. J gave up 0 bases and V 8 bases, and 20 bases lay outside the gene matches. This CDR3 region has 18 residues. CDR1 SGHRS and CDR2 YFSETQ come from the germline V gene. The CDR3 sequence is CASSTGLLDAVSSYEQYF. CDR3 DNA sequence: TGCGCCAGTTCGACAGGGCTTCTTGATGCGGTCTCCTCCTACGAGCAGTACTTC.

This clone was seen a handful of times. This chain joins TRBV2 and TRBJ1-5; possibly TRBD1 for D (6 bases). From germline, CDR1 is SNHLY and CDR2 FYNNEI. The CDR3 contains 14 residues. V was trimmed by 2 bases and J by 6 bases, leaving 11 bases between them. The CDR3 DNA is TGTGCCAGCAGTGAAACTGGGGGCACTCAGCCCCAGCATTTT. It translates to CASSETGGTQPQHF. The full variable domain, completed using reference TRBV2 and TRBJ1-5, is EPEVTQTPSHQVTQMGQEVILRCVPISNHLYFYWYRQILGQKVEFLVSFYNNEISEKSEIFDDQFSVERPDGSNFTLKIRSTKLEDSAMYFCASSETGGTQPQHFGDGTRLSIL.

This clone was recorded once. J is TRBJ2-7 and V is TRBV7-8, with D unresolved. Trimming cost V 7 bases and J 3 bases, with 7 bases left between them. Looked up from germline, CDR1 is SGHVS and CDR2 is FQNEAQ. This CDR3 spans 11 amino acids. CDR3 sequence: CASTSRYEQYF. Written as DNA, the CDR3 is TGTGCCAGCACCTCCCGCTACGAGCAGTACTTC.

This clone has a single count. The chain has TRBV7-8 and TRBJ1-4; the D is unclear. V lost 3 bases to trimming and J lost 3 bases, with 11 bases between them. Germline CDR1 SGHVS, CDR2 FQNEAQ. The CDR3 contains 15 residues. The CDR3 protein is CASSFNRGSNEKLFF. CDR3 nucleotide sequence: TGTGCCAGCAGCTTCAATCGGGGTTCTAATGAAAAACTGTTTTTT. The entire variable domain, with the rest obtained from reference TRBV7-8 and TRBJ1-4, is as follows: GAGVSQSPRYKVAKRGQDVALRCDPISGHVSLFWYQQALGQGPEFLTYFQNEAQLDKSGLPSDRFFAERPEGSVSTLKIQRTQQEDSAVYLCASSFNRGSNEKLFFGSGTQLSVL.

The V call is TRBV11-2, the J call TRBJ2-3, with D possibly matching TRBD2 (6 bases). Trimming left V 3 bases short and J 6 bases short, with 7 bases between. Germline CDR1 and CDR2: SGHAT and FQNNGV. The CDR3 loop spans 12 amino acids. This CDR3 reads CASSLLADTQYF. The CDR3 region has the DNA TGTGCCAGCAGCTTGCTAGCGGATACGCAGTATTTT.

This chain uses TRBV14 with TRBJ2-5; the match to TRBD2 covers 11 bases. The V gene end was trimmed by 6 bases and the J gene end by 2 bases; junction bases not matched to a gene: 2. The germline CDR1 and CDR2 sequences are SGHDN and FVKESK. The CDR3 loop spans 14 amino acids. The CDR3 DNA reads TGTGCCAGCAGTAGGACTAGCGGGCAAGAGACCCAGTACTTC. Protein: CASSRTSGQETQYF.

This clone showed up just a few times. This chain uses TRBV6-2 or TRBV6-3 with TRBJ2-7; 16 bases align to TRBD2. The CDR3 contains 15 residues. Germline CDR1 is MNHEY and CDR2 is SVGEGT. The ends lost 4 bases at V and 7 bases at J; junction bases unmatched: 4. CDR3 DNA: TGTGCCAGCAGTTGGACGGGACTAGCGGGAGGGGAGCAGTACTTC. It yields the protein CASSWTGLAGGEQYF.

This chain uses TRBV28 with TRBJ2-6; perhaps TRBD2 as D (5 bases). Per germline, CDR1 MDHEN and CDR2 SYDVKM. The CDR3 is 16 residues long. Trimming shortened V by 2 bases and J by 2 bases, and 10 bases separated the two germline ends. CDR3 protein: CASSLSGLTGANVLTF. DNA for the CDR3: TGTGCCAGCAGTTTAAGTGGACTGACTGGGGCCAACGTCCTGACTTTC.

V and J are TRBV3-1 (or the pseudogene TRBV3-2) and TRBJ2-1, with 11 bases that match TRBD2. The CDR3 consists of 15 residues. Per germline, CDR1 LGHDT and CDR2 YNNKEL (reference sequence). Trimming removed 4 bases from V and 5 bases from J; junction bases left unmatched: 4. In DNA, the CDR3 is TGTGCCAGCAGCCCCGGGACTAGCGGCAACAATGAGCAGTTCTTC. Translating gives CASSPGTSGNNEQFF.

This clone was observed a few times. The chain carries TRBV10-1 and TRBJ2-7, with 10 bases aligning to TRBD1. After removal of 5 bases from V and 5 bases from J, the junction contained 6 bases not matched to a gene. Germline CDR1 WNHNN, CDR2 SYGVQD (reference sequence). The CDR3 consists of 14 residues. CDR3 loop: CASSMGTGEDEQYF. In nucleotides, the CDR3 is TGCGCCAGCAGTATGGGGACAGGGGAGGACGAGCAGTACTTC.